What follows is one T cell receptor beta chain and its context. This record belongs to a study of T cell changes during pregnancy in multiple sclerosis. The CDR3 totals 16 residues. CDR1 and CDR2 (germline): SEHNR, FQNEAQ (reference sequence). Deletions cut 2 bases from V and 8 bases from J, with 19 bases between. Data came from immunoSEQ multiplex PCR; TCRdb stores just in-frame clones and leaves some out. The sample includes roughly 24,000 clones, 75% to 90% of them seen just once. The chain couples TRBV7-9 to TRBJ2-1; weak D call: TRBD1 (6 bases). Sequenced material: CD8+ T cells from peripheral blood mononuclear cells, taken in the first trimester of pregnancy. This receptor was identified in a female donor in good health, enrolled as a control in a pregnancy study. In DNA, the CDR3 is TGTGCCAGCAGCTTATCCGGTGGAACAGGGCGGCATGAGCAGTTCTTC. Translating it yields CASSLSGGTGRHEQFF. Together with reference TRBV7-9 and TRBJ2-1, the CDR3 gives the full variable domain: DTGVSQNPRHKITKRGQNVTFRCDPISEHNRLYWYRQTLGQGPEFLTYFQNEAQLEKSRLLSDRFSAERPKGSFSTLEIQRTEQGDSAMYLCASSLSGGTGRHEQFFGPGTRLTVL.